These 27 T cell receptor beta chains came from one sample sequenced in a study of stem cell transplantation in POMP-related autoinflammatory disease. Whole-study results and caveats: In PRAID patients, the number of distinct TRB V-J gene pairings was restricted. A trend toward lower repertoire diversity and greater clonality appeared in every analyzed T-cell subset of PRAID patients.

Profiling relied on immunoSEQ multiplex PCR, and the TCRdb table lists in-frame clones only, not all of them. This sample has approximately 11,000 clones, with approximately 86% found just once. Their antigen targets remain unknown. The input for sequencing was CD8+ T cells from PBMCs, taken before stem cell transplantation. The origin of the receptors is a human donor with POMP-related autoinflammation and immune dysregulation (PRAID).

This clone was counted once. This chain connects TRBV6-1 to TRBJ2-3; 8 nucleotides agree with TRBD1. The J segment lost 4 bases and the V segment lost 1 base, leaving 4 bases of the junction unmatched. From germline, CDR1 is MNHNS and CDR2 SASEGT. The CDR3 length is 15 residues. The DNA of the CDR3 is TGTGCCAGCAGTGAAGGCAGGGGGCTACCAGATACGCAGTATTTT. Protein sequence: CASSEGRGLPDTQYF.

The chain joins TRBV27 to TRBJ2-7; D gene unclear. CDR1 is MNHEY, CDR2 SMNVEV, per germline (reference sequence). This CDR3 comprises 13 residues. The V end lost 3 bases, the J end lost 3 bases, and 9 bases lay between the germline ends. The CDR3 coding sequence is TGTGCCAGCAGTTTGGGCAGGAACTACGAGCAGTACTTC. Its translation: CASSLGRNYEQYF.

The CDR3 DNA follows: TGCGCCAGCAGCCAAGATCGTCCCGAGGGGGACAGAGTCACTGAAGCTTTCTTT. This encodes CASSQDRPEGDRVTEAFF. The genes are TRBV4-1 and TRBJ1-1; TRBD1 aligns across 7 bases. CDR1 is MGHRA, CDR2 YSYEKL, per germline. The CDR3 extends over 18 amino acids. The V gene end was trimmed by 0 bases and the J gene end by 4 bases; junction bases not matched to a gene: 14.

V is TRBV27 and J is TRBJ1-2; no clear D. The length of the CDR3 is 13 residues. V gave up 0 bases and J gave up 6 bases, with 8 bases separating them. Germline assignment: CDR1 MNHEY and CDR2 SMNVEV (reference sequence). CDR3 DNA sequence: TGTGCCAGCAGTTTATCTGGCAAGAATGGCTACACCTTC. Amino acid sequence: CASSLSGKNGYTF.

This chain links TRBV9 with TRBJ1-2; 10 bases fit TRBD1. The V and J ends lost 4 bases and 3 bases, in that order; junction bases with no gene match: 9. Germline-derived CDR1 and CDR2 are SGDLS and YYNGEE. The CDR3 has 16 residues. CDR3 sequence reads: CASSLDRDRGDYGYTF. The CDR3 nucleotides are TGTGCCAGCAGCTTGGACCGGGACAGGGGAGACTATGGCTACACCTTC.

The chain is built from TRBV7-9 and TRBJ2-7; D is perhaps TRBD1 (6 bases). Germline V gene sequence: CDR1 SEHNR, CDR2 FQNEAQ (reference sequence). CDR3 length: 16 amino acids. V was trimmed by 6 bases and J by 2 bases, leaving 20 bases between them. The CDR3 region is CASRPLYWTAPYEQYF. As DNA, the CDR3 is TGTGCCAGCAGGCCACTTTATTGGACAGCTCCCTACGAGCAGTACTTC.

The V and J genes are TRBV7-9 and TRBJ2-1, with D maybe TRBD1 (6 bases). CDR1 and CDR2 (germline): SEHNR, FQNEAQ (reference sequence). This CDR3 region has 17 residues. Trimming left V 0 bases short and J 3 bases short, with 15 bases between. Written as DNA, the CDR3 is TGTGCCAGCAGCTTAGCCTTATCCAGGGGTTTCTACAATGAGCAGTTCTTC. Its translation: CASSLALSRGFYNEQFF.

The chain couples TRBV30 to TRBJ1-4; a possible D gene is TRBD1 (5 bases). Trimming left V 1 base short and J 8 bases short, with 14 bases between. CDR1 is GTSNPN, CDR2 SVGIG, per germline (reference sequence). The CDR3 contains 14 residues. This CDR3 reads CAWSGGTLGEKLFF. DNA for the CDR3: TGTGCCTGGAGTGGGGGGACCCTGGGGGAAAAACTGTTTTTT. The whole variable domain, remainder taken from reference TRBV30 and TRBJ1-4, is SQTIHQWPATLVQPVGSPLSLECTVEGTSNPNLYWYRQAAGRGLQLLFYSVGIGQISSEVPQNLSASRPQDRQFILSSKKLLLSDSGFYLCAWSGGTLGEKLFFGSGTQLSVL.

The chain recombines TRBV25-1 with TRBJ2-3, with unresolved D. The germline V and J ends were trimmed by 4 bases and 3 bases, with 11 bases remaining between them. The CDR3 runs to 14 residues. Germline V CDR1 and CDR2: MGHDK, SYGVNS. CDR3 protein: CASSVGWVTDTQYF. The CDR3 DNA follows: TGTGCCAGCAGTGTGGGGTGGGTGACAGATACGCAGTATTTT.

V usage is TRBV13 and J usage is TRBJ1-2; D is uncertain. Germline V gene data show CDR1 as PRHDT and CDR2 as FYEKMQ (reference sequence). V lost 5 bases to trimming and J lost 4 bases, with 17 bases between them. This CDR3 has 15 residues. The DNA for the CDR3 is TGTGCCAGCAGCACGTCCCACGAAGGTCCCTATGGCTACACCTTC. Its translation is CASSTSHEGPYGYTF.

The V call is TRBV5-8, the J call TRBJ2-3; TRBD2 agrees at 7 bases. This CDR3 contains 13 residues. The V and J ends lost 5 bases and 5 bases, in that order; junction bases with no gene match: 5. Germline V gives CDR1 SGHTS, CDR2 YDEGEE. The CDR3, as DNA: TGTGCCAGCAGAACGCCGGGGGGAGATACGCAGTATTTT. The encoded protein is CASRTPGGDTQYF.

The chain joins TRBV2 to TRBJ2-5; 15 nucleotides line up with TRBD2. The CDR3 runs 21 residues. Unmatched junction bases numbered 17, after V lost 4 bases and J lost 2 bases. The germline CDR1 and CDR2 sequences are SNHLY and FYNNEI. The CDR3 reads CASSVEDPGLAGGYIQETQYF. CDR3 DNA: TGTGCCAGCAGTGTAGAGGATCCGGGACTAGCGGGAGGCTACATACAAGAGACCCAGTACTTC.

The chain combines TRBV19 with TRBJ1-4; D remains ambiguous. The CDR3 spans 13 residues. Deletions cut 3 bases from V and 4 bases from J, with 6 bases between. Germline assignment: CDR1 LNHDA and CDR2 SQIVND (reference sequence). In DNA form, the CDR3 reads TGTGCCAGTAGTATGGGCGGTAATGAAAAACTGTTTTTT. Protein: CASSMGGNEKLFF.

The chain uses TRBV29-1 and TRBJ1-3; D uncertain. The V end lost 4 bases, the J end lost 0 bases, and 7 bases lay between the germline ends. This CDR3 comprises 13 residues. CDR1 SQVTM and CDR2 ANQGSEA come from the germline V gene. This CDR3 reads CSVGTVSGNTIYF. CDR3 DNA: TGCAGCGTTGGGACTGTCTCTGGAAACACCATATATTTT.

J is TRBJ1-5 and V is TRBV6-5; the match to TRBD1 covers 7 bases. V was pared by 2 bases and J by 3 bases, with 1 base of the junction left unmatched. Germline V gene data show CDR1 as MNHEY and CDR2 as SVGAGI. The CDR3 runs 14 residues. CDR3 coding DNA: TGTGCCAGCAGTTACGACAGGGCCAATCAGCCCCAGCATTTT. Protein: CASSYDRANQPQHF.

The CDR3 DNA reads TGCGCCAGCAGCCAAGCGGGTCGGAAGCCAGATACGCAGTATTTT. It codes for CASSQAGRKPDTQYF. This chain connects TRBV4-1 to TRBJ2-3; no clear D. With 1 base removed from V and 4 bases from J, the gap between germline ends came to 12 bases. This CDR3 is 15 amino acids long. CDR1 and CDR2 (germline): MGHRA, YSYEKL.

Details on this clone: An end of the junction does not agree with germline; a read error may underlie this. V usage is TRBV9 and J usage is TRBJ2-7; 11 positions agree with TRBD2. Germline CDR1 reads SGDLS; CDR2 reads YYNGEE. This CDR3 is 14 amino acids long. This CDR3 is CASSVDVAGGPQDF. The DNA of the CDR3 is TGTGCCAGCAGCGTAGATGTAGCGGGGGGGCCCCAGGACTTC.

The chain is built from TRBV19 and TRBJ2-7; no clear D. The germline V and J ends were trimmed by 3 bases and 2 bases, with 14 bases remaining between them. The CDR3 is 15 residues long. Germline lookup yields CDR1 LNHDA and CDR2 SQIVND (reference sequence). Written as DNA, the CDR3 is TGTGCCAGTAGTATCTTCGCAGGCGCAGCCTACGAGCAGTACTTC. This encodes CASSIFAGAAYEQYF.

The chain uses TRBV6-1 and TRBJ2-7; no firm D call. The germline V and J ends were trimmed by 2 bases and 7 bases, with 21 bases remaining between them. This CDR3 is built from 16 residues. The germline V gene has CDR1 MNHNS and CDR2 SASEGT. CDR3 region: CASSEYWEFISIEQYF. As DNA, the CDR3 is TGTGCCAGCAGTGAATATTGGGAATTCATATCGATAGAGCAGTACTTC.

This CDR3 reads CASSPPALALAYNEQFF. The CDR3 nucleotides are TGCGCCAGCAGCCCCCCCGCCCTAGCGCTCGCCTACAATGAGCAGTTCTTC. This rearrangement joins TRBV5-1 to TRBJ2-1; weak D call: TRBD2 (6 bases). CDR3 size: 17 residues. Germline V gene sequence: CDR1 SGHRS, CDR2 YFSETQ. Trimming took off 4 bases at V and 2 bases at J, with 19 bases between the two ends.

This chain uses TRBV27 with TRBJ2-7, with D possibly TRBD1 on 6 matching bases. Trimming cost V 7 bases and J 4 bases, with 8 bases left between them. The germline gives CDR1 MNHEY, CDR2 SMNVEV (reference sequence). CDR3 length: 11 residues. The CDR3 DNA sequence: TGTGCCAGCAAAGGGGGTTACGAGCAGTACTTC. Amino acids: CASKGGYEQYF.

This sequence joins TRBV9 and TRBJ2-2; TRBD1 might be the D (5 bases). This CDR3 has 13 residues. Germline values: CDR1 SGDLS, CDR2 YYNGEE. V was clipped by 6 bases and J by 7 bases, with 13 bases between them. The CDR3 protein is CASTPLGVGELFF. The CDR3 DNA reads TGTGCCAGCACCCCGCTAGGGGTCGGGGAGCTGTTTTTT.

The chain uses TRBV6-6 and TRBJ1-2; D may be TRBD1 (5 bases). The ends were cut back, 2 bases at V and 5 bases at J, with 18 bases in the middle. This CDR3 is built from 16 residues. Germline V CDR1 and CDR2: MNHNY, SVGAGI (reference sequence). CDR3 sequence reads: CASSYLRRGGNYGYTF. Here the CDR3 DNA reads TGTGCCAGCAGTTACCTACGGCGGGGGGGGAATTATGGCTACACCTTC.

This chain links TRBV6-6 with TRBJ1-3; D is undetermined. V was trimmed by 6 bases and J by 4 bases, leaving 7 bases between them. CDR1 and CDR2 from the germline V gene are MNHNY and SVGAGI (reference sequence). The CDR3 contains 12 residues. The CDR3 coding sequence is TGTGCCAGCAGCCCACAGGGAAACACCATATATTTT. Amino acids: CASSPQGNTIYF.

This sequence joins TRBV14 and TRBJ1-2, with D hard to call. V was pared by 3 bases and J by 6 bases, with 14 bases between. The CDR3 loop spans 14 amino acids. Germline lookup yields CDR1 SGHDN and CDR2 FVKESK. The CDR3 region has the DNA TGTGCCAGCAGCCACGGTGGGTGGGGAAATGGCTACACCTTC. It specifies CASSHGGWGNGYTF. Variable domain in full (rest from reference TRBV14 and TRBJ1-2): EAGVTQFPSHSVIEKGQTVTLRCDPISGHDNLYWYRRVMGKEIKFLLHFVKESKQDESGMPNNRFLAERTGGTYSTLKVQPAELEDSGVYFCASSHGGWGNGYTFGSGTRLTVV.

This rearrangement joins TRBV13 to TRBJ2-1; perhaps TRBD2 as D (6 bases). The CDR3 length is 15 residues. Per germline, CDR1 PRHDT and CDR2 FYEKMQ (reference sequence). V was clipped by 5 bases and J by 0 bases, with 11 bases between them. This chain's CDR3 is CASSTRGISYNEQFF. Written as DNA, the CDR3 is TGTGCCAGCAGCACCCGGGGGATCTCCTACAATGAGCAGTTCTTC.

The rearrangement uses TRBV19 and TRBJ1-5; D is unresolved. This CDR3 contains 19 residues. CDR1 and CDR2 from the germline V gene are LNHDA and SQIVND (reference sequence). With 3 bases removed from V and 0 bases from J, the gap between germline ends came to 21 bases. This CDR3 is CASSIGPGLLGYSNQPQHF. CDR3 DNA: TGTGCCAGTAGTATTGGGCCAGGCCTCCTGGGTTATAGCAATCAGCCCCAGCATTTT.